Described below is a single TCR beta chain sequence and its context. The data were obtained in a study of T cell responses to AZD1222 COVID-19 vaccine. Produced via immunoSEQ multiplex PCR; TCRdb's table is partial and in-frame only. This sample has some 89,000 clones, with more than 75% found just once. The CDR3 extends over 13 amino acids. Trimming removed 6 bases at V and 5 bases at J, with 13 bases between. This clonotype originated in an adult in good health. The J gene is TRBJ1-1, the V gene TRBV12-3 or TRBV12-4; weak D call: TRBD1 (5 bases). The sample here was peripheral blood, taken on day 0 of MenACWY control vaccination. This CDR3 reads CASRSGLRTEAFF. DNA of the CDR3: TGTGCCAGCAGGTCGGGACTTAGGACTGAAGCTTTCTTT.